The clone carrying this T cell receptor (beta chain) was counted between two and nine times. This specimen comes from a study of early T cells in non-severe SARS-CoV-2 infection. Study details: Chains stayed unpaired after sequencing of bulk RNA from unsorted whole blood.

The TCR library protocol attached unique molecular identifiers to the individual cDNA molecules. TCRdb analysed the 5' RACE reads with MiXCR anew, one entry per CDR3 protein. The sample carries tens of thousands of distinct CDR3 sequences, about 15% recorded once. The CDR3 contains 14 residues. Germline V gives CDR1 LNHDA, CDR2 SQIVND (reference sequence). V was pared by 5 bases and J by 4 bases, with 14 bases between. Specimen: whole blood. V and J are TRBV19 and TRBJ1-2, with TRBD1 as a possible D gene (6 bases). The TCR originated in an adult who was a healthcare worker with PCR-confirmed SARS-CoV-2 infection or an uninfected control (not recorded which). CDR3 nucleotide sequence: TGTGCCAGTAGTGTTCGACAGGCCCTCTATGGCTACACCTTC. It yields the protein CASSVRQALYGYTF.